The 6 T cell receptor beta chains below come from one sample, sequenced in a study of early T cells in non-severe SARS-CoV-2 infection. TCRdb reprocessed the 5' RACE reads with MiXCR, giving one entry per CDR3 protein. This sample carries 75,000 to 80,000 distinct CDR3 sequences, 15% to 20% of them seen once, and the ten largest clones take about 2.6%. The sequenced sample was whole blood. These receptors came from an adult who was a healthcare worker with PCR-confirmed SARS-CoV-2 infection or an uninfected control (not recorded which).

This sequence joins TRBV2 and TRBJ1-1; TRBD1 matches at 8 bases. Germline assignment: CDR1 SNHLY and CDR2 FYNNEI. J gave up 8 bases and V 6 bases, and 11 bases lay outside the gene matches. This CDR3 is built from 14 residues. The CDR3 spells CASRGQGPDREAFF. The CDR3 DNA follows: TGTGCCAGCAGAGGACAGGGACCCGATCGAGAAGCTTTCTTT. Filled out from reference TRBV2 and TRBJ1-1, the complete variable domain reads EPEVTQTPSHQVTQMGQEVILRCVPISNHLYFYWYRQILGQKVEFLVSFYNNEISEKSEIFDDQFSVERPDGSNFTLKIRSTKLEDSAMYFCASRGQGPDREAFFGQGTRLTVV.

This clonotype was detected ten times or more. This chain connects TRBV7-3 to TRBJ2-2; 7 nucleotides line up with TRBD2. The length of the CDR3 is 15 residues. After removal of 5 bases from V and 7 bases from J, the junction contained 10 bases not matched to a gene. Germline CDR1 and CDR2: SGHTA and FQGTGA. The CDR3 sequence: CASSRAPGGDGELFF. The CDR3 coding sequence is TGTGCCAGCAGCCGGGCCCCGGGGGGTGACGGGGAGCTGTTTTTT.

The rearrangement links TRBV20-1 to TRBJ2-5; D gene unclear. Germline CDR1 reads DFQATT; CDR2 reads SNEGSKA (reference sequence). With 5 bases removed from V and 2 bases from J, the gap between germline ends came to 3 bases. This CDR3 region has 10 residues. In DNA form, the CDR3 reads TGCAGTGCTGTTCAAGAGACCCAGTACTTC. Translating it yields CSAVQETQYF.

V is TRBV4-1 and J is TRBJ2-2; TRBD1 matches at 8 bases. The germline CDR1 and CDR2 sequences are MGHRA and YSYEKL. The V and J ends lost 0 bases and 0 bases, in that order; junction bases with no gene match: 3. The CDR3 is made up of 17 amino acids. The CDR3 DNA follows: TGCGCCAGCAGCCAAGATCCAGGGGGCTCGAACACCGGGGAGCTGTTTTTT. This sequence encodes CASSQDPGGSNTGELFF.

This clonotype was found a few times. The gene calls are TRBV11-2 and TRBJ2-6, with TRBD2 identical over 12 bases. J gave up 14 bases and V 1 base, and 3 bases lay outside the gene matches. The CDR3 contains 14 residues. Germline CDR1 and CDR2: SGHAT and FQNNGV. In nucleotides, the CDR3 is TGTGCCAGCAGCTTAGGGGGACTAGCGGGTCTCCTGACTTTC. Translating gives CASSLGGLAGLLTF.

This clonotype has a handful of counts. The chain has TRBV7-3 and TRBJ2-1; 10 nucleotides match TRBD2. Per the germline V gene, CDR1 is SGHTA and CDR2 is FQGTGA. The CDR3 covers 15 residues. Trimming took 5 bases from V and 3 from J; bases not matched to a gene: 4. In DNA form, the CDR3 reads TGTGCCAGCAGCATAGCGGGGGGTAACTACAATGAGCAGTTCTTC. This codes for CASSIAGGNYNEQFF.